The text below deals with one T cell receptor beta chain. Its target is unknown. The data stem from a study of cytomegalovirus exposure and HLA in healthy donors. General study findings and limits: CMV antigen specificity was confirmed in vitro for a few CMV-associated chains.

The V end lost 6 bases, the J end lost 0 bases, and 6 bases lay between the germline ends. CDR3 length: 13 amino acids. Looked up from germline, CDR1 is SGHDT and CDR2 is YYEEEE. Primers included in the PCR were 60 Vbeta and 13 Jbeta primers. Produced via immunoSEQ multiplex PCR; TCRdb's table is partial and in-frame only. The sample lists approximately 110,000 clones, around 72% seen once, with about 6% in the top ten. This clonotype originated in a male donor in good health and CMV-seronegative. V gene TRBV5-6 combines with J gene TRBJ2-2; D is possibly TRBD1 (5 bases). Source material: PBMCs. CDR3 sequence: CASKGANTGELFF. The DNA for the CDR3 is TGTGCCAGCAAAGGGGCGAACACCGGGGAGCTGTTTTTT.